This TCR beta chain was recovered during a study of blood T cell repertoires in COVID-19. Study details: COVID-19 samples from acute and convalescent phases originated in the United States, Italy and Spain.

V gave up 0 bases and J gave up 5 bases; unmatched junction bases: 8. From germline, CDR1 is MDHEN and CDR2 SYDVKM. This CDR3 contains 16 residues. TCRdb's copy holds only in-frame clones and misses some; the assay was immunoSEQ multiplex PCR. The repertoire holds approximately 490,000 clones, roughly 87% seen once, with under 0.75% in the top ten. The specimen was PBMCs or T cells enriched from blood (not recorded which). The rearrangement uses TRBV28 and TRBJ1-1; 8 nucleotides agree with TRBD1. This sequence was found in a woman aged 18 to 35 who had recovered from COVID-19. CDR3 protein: CASSLWGDRGRTEAFF. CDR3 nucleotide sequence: TGTGCCAGCAGTTTATGGGGTGACAGGGGTAGGACTGAAGCTTTCTTT. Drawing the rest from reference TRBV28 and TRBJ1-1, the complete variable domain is DVKVTQSSRYLVKRTGEKVFLECVQDMDHENMFWYRQDPGLGLRLIYFSYDVKMKEKGDIPEGYSVSREKKERFSLILESASTNQTSMYLCASSLWGDRGRTEAFFGQGTRLTVV.